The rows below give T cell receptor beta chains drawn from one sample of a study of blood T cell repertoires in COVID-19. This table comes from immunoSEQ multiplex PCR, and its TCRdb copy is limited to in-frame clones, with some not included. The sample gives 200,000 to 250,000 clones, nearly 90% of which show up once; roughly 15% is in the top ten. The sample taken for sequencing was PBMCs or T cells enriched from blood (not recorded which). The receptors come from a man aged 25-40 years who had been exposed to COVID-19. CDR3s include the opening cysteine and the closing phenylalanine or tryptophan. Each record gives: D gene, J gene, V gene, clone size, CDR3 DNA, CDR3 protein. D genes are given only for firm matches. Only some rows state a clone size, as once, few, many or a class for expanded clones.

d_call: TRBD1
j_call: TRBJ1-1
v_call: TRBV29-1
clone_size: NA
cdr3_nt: TGCAGCGTGGGGACAGGTGAGACTGAAGCTTTCTTT
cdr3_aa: CSVGTGETEAFF

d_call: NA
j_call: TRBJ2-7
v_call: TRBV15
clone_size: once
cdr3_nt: TGTGCCACCAGCAAGGGGGCCTACGAGCAGTACTTC
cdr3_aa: CATSKGAYEQYF

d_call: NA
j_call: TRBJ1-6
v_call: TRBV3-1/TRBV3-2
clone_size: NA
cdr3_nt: TGTGCCAGCCAGGGGACGAGCTCCTATAATTCACCCCTCCACTTT
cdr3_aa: CASQGTSSYNSPLHF

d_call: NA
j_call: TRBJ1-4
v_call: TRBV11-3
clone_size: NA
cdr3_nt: TGTGCCAGCAGCTGGGGGCCACCCAATGAAAAACTGTTTTTT
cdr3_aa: CASSWGPPNEKLFF

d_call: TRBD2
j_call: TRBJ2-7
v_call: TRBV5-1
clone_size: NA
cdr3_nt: TGCGCCAGCAGTTCTAGCGGGGGGGTCTACGAGCAGTACTTC
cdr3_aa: CASSSSGGVYEQYF

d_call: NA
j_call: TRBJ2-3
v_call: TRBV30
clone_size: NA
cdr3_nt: TGTGCCTGGGGACTCACAGATACGCAGTATTTT
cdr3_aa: CAWGLTDTQYF

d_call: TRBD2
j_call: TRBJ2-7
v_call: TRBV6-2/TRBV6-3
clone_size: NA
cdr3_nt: TGTGCCAGCAGTTCCGGGACTAGGGCCTACGAGCAGTACTTC
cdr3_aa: CASSSGTRAYEQYF

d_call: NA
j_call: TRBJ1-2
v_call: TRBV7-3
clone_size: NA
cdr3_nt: TGTGCCAGCAGCCCTGACGGGGGGGGGCACTATGGCTACACCTTC
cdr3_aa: CASSPDGGGHYGYTF

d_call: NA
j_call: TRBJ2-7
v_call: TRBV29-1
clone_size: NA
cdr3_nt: TGCAGCGTTGTTGAGCGTGGGACACGAGCCTCCTACGAGCAGTACTTC
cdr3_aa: CSVVERGTRASYEQYF

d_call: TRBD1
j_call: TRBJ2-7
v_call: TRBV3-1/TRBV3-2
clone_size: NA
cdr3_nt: TGTGCCAGCAGCCAACTCAGGGGGCCATATTACGAGCAGTACTTC
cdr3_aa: CASSQLRGPYYEQYF

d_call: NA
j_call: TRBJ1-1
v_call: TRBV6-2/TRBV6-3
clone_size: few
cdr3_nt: TGTGCCAGCAGCTCGCGCCATGAAGCTTTCTTT
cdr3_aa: CASSSRHEAFF

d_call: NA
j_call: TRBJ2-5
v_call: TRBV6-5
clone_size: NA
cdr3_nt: TGTGCCAGCAGGATAGGGGGACACCAAGAGACCCAGTACTTC
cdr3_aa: CASRIGGHQETQYF

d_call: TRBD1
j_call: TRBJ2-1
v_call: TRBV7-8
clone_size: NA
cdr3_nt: TGTGCCAGCAGCCACGAGAACAGGGGCAATGAGCAGTTCTTC
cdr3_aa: CASSHENRGNEQFF

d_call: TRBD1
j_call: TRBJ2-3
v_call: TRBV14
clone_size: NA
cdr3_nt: TGTGCCAGCAGCCAAGAGAGAGGGGGCCTATGGACAGATACGCAGTATTTT
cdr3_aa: CASSQERGGLWTDTQYF

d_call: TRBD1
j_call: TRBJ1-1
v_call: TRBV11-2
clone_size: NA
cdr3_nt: TGTGCCAGCAGCTTAGGACAGGGGGCGAGGGGGACTGAAGCTTTCTTT
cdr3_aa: CASSLGQGARGTEAFF

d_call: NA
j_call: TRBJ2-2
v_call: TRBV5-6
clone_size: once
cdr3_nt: TGTGCCAGCAGCTTTCAGACAGCGAGCACCGGGGAGCTGTTTTTT
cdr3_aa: CASSFQTASTGELFF

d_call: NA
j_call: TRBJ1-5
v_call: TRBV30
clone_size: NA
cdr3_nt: TGTGCCTGGAGCGACAGTAGCAATCAGCCCCAGCATTTT
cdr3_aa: CAWSDSSNQPQHF

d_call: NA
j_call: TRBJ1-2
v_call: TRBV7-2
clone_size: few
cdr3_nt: TGTGCCAGCAAGGCGGGATTGGGGGGTGGCTACACCTTC
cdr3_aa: CASKAGLGGGYTF

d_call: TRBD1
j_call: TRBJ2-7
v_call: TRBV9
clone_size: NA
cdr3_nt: TGTGCCAGCAGCAAGACAGGGGGCCATCGCTACGAGCAGTACTTC
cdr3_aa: CASSKTGGHRYEQYF

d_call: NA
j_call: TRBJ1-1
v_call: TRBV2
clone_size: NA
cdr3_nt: TGTGCCAGCAGTCCAGTCACTGAAGCTTTCTTT
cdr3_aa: CASSPVTEAFF

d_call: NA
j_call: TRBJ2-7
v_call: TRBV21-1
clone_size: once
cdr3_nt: TGTGCCAGCAGCATTGTACCGGGACAGGATTTCGACGAGCAGTACTTC
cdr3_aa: CASSIVPGQDFDEQYF

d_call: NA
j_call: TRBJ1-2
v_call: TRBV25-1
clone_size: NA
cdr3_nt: TGTGCCAGCAGTGAATATTTCTCGGGAGGTACAAACTATGGCTACACCTTC
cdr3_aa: CASSEYFSGGTNYGYTF

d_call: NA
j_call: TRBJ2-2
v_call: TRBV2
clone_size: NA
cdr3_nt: TGTGCCAGCTGTCGGGAACCGAACACCGGGGAGCTGTTTTTT
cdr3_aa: CASCREPNTGELFF

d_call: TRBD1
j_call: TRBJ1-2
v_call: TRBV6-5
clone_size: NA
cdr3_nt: TGTGCCAGCAGGGGGGGACAGCGCTATAGGGGCTACACCTTC
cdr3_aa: CASRGGQRYRGYTF

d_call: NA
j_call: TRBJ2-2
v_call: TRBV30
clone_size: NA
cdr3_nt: TGTGCCTGGGGGCTAGCCCGGAACACCGGGGAGCTGTTTTTT
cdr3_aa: CAWGLARNTGELFF

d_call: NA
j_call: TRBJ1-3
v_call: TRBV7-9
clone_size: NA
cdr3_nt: TGTGCCAGCAGATATGAAACAGGGAACTCTGGAAACACCATATATTTT
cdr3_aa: CASRYETGNSGNTIYF

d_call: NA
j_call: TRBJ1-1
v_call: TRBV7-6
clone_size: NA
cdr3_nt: TGTGCCAGCAGCTTAGCAGGGGTTAACACTGAAGCTTTCTTT
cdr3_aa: CASSLAGVNTEAFF

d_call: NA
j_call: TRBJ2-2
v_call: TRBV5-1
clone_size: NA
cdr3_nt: TGCGCCAGCAGCTTGGGTCCCTTAAACACCGGGGAGCTGTTTTTT
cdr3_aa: CASSLGPLNTGELFF

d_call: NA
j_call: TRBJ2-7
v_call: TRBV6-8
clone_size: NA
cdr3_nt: TGTGCCAGCCCCGCAGGGGGGTCCTACGAGCAGTACTTC
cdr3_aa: CASPAGGSYEQYF

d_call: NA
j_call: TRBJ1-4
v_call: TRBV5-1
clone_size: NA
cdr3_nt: TGCGCCAGCAGTTCCGATGGCGGTAATGAAAAACTGTTTTTT
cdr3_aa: CASSSDGGNEKLFF

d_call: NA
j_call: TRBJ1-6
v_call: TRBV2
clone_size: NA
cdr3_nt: TGTGCCAGCAGGACGGAGGTGTCCTATAATTCACCCCTCCACTTT
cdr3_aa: CASRTEVSYNSPLHF

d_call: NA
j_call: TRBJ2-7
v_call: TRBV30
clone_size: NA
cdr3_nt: TGTGCCTGTACAGGTAATACCTACGAGCAGTACTTC
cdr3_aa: CACTGNTYEQYF

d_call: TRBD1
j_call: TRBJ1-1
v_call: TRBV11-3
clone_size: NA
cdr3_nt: TGTGCCAGCAGCCCGTCGACAGGGTCTAACACTGAAGCTTTCTTT
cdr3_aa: CASSPSTGSNTEAFF

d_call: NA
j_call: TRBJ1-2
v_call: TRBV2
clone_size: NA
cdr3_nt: TGTGCCAGCAGCAACTGGGCACCTGATAACTATGGCTACACCTTC
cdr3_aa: CASSNWAPDNYGYTF

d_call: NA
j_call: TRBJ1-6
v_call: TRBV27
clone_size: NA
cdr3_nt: TGTGCCAGCAGTTTAGACAGCAGCAATTCACCCCTCCACTTT
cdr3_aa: CASSLDSSNSPLHF

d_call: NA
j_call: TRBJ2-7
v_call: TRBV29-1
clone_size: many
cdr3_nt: TGCAGCGTTGCGCAGGGGTCCTACGAGCAGTACTTC
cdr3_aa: CSVAQGSYEQYF

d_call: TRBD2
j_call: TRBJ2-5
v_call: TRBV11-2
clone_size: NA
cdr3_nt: TGTGCCAGCAGCTTAGGGGTGACTAGCGGGGACCAAGAGACCCAGTACTTC
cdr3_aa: CASSLGVTSGDQETQYF

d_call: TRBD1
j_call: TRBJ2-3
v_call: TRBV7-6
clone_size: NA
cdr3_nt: TGTGCCAGCAGCTTGACGAGATGGGACAGAGAGCCAGATACGCAGTATTTT
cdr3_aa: CASSLTRWDREPDTQYF

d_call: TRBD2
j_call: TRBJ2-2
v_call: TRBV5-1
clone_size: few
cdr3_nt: TGCGCCAGCAGCCTTAGCGGGTTCGCGAACACCGGGGAGCTGTTTTTT
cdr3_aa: CASSLSGFANTGELFF

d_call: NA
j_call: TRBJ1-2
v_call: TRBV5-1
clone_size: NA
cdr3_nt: TGCGCCAGCAGCTTGGGGCGGGAGGCCAACTATGGCTACACCTTC
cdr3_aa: CASSLGREANYGYTF

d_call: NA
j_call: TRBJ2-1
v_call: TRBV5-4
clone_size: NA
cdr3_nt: TGTGCCAGCAGCTTGGAACGCTCGGGTGAGCAGTTCTTC
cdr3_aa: CASSLERSGEQFF

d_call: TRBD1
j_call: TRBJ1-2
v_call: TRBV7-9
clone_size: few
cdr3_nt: TGTGCCAGCAGCCTCCCCCGGGACAGGGGGGCAGCTAACTATGGCTACACCTTC
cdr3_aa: CASSLPRDRGAANYGYTF

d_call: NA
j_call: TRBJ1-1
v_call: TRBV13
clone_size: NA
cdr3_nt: TGTGCCAGCAGCCCGCACCCTAGAAACACTGAAGCTTTCTTT
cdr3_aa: CASSPHPRNTEAFF

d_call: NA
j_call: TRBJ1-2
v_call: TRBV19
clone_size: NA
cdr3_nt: TGTGCCAGTAGTATAACTAGGGATGCTCTCTATGGCTACACCTTC
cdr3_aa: CASSITRDALYGYTF

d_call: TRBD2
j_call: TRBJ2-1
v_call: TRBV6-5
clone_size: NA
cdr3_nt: TGTGCCAGCAGTTATAGCGGGGGGGCCAGAAATGAGCAGTTCTTC
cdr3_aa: CASSYSGGARNEQFF

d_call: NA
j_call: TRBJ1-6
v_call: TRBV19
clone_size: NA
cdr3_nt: TGTGCCAGTAGGGGCGAGGGGGGGCCTCGGTCACCCCTCCACTTT
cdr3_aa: CASRGEGGPRSPLHF

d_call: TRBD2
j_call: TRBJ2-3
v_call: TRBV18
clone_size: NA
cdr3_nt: TGTGCCAACTCGGTAGGACTAGCGGGCACAGATACGCAGTATTTT
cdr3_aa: CANSVGLAGTDTQYF

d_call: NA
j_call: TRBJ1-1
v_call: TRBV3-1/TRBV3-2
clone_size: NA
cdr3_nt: TGTGCCAGCAGCCAGGGGAGTGGAGCTTTCTTT
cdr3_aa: CASSQGSGAFF

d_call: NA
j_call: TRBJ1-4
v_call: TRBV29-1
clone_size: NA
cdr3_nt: TGCAGCGTCGCCAACCGGGAGCACCAAAATGAAAAACTGTTTTTT
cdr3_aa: CSVANREHQNEKLFF

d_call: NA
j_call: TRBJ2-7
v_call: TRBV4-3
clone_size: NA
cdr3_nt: TGCGCCAGCAGCCAAGAAATAGAGAGATACGAGCAGTACTTC
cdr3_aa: CASSQEIERYEQYF

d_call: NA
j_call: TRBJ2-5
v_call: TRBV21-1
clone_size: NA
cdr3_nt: TGTGCCAGCAGCAAATCAGGGGCAGAGACCCAGTACTTC
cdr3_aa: CASSKSGAETQYF

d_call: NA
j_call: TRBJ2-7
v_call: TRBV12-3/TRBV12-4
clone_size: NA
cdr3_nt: TGTGCCAGCAGTTTAATAGGGGGCTACGAGCAGTACTTC
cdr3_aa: CASSLIGGYEQYF

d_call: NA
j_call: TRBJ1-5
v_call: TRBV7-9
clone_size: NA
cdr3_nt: TGTGCCAGCAGCTTAGTAGGAGGGGTGGCTCAGAATCAGCCCCAGCATTTT
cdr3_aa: CASSLVGGVAQNQPQHF

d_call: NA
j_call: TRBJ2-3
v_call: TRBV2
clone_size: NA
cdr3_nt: TGTGCCAGCCAACTCTGGACAGCTAGCACAGATACGCAGTATTTT
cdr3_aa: CASQLWTASTDTQYF

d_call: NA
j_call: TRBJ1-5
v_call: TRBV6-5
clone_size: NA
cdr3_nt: TGTGCCAGCAGTTACAGTTCTACAGGGAGTCATCAGCCCCAGCATTTT
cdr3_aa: CASSYSSTGSHQPQHF

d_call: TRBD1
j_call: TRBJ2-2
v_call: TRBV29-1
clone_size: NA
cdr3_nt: TGCAGCGTACTACGGACAGGGGGAATTTCCGGGGAGCTGTTTTTT
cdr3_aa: CSVLRTGGISGELFF

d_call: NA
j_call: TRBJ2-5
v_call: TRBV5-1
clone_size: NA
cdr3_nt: TGCGCCAGCAGCTCAGTACAAGAGACCCAGTACTTC
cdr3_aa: CASSSVQETQYF

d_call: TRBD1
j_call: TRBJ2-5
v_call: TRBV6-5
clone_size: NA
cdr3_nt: TGTGCCAGCAGTTACTCGACAGGGATTAAAGAGACCCAGTACTTC
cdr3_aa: CASSYSTGIKETQYF